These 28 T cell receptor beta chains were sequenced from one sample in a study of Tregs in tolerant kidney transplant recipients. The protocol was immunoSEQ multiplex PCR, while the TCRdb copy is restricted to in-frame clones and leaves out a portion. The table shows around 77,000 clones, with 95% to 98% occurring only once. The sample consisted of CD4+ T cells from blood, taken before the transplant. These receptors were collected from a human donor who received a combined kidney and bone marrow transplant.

CDR3 bases: TGTGCCAGCATCCCGTCGGGTAGTAGGTACGAGCAGTACTTC. Protein: CASIPSGSRYEQYF. J is TRBJ2-7 and V is TRBV7-9; D remains ambiguous. The germline gives CDR1 SEHNR, CDR2 FQNEAQ (reference sequence). This CDR3 is built from 14 residues. The ends were cut back, 7 bases at V and 4 bases at J, with 17 bases in the middle.

In nucleotides, the CDR3 is TGTGCCAGCAGCCAACCAAGACTAACCTACAATGAGCAGTTCTTC. Translating gives CASSQPRLTYNEQFF. This chain connects TRBV14 to TRBJ2-1, with D tentatively TRBD2 (5 bases). The V and J ends lost 2 bases and 2 bases respectively, with 10 bases between them. Germline V lookup: CDR1 SGHDN, CDR2 FVKESK. The CDR3 has 15 amino acids.

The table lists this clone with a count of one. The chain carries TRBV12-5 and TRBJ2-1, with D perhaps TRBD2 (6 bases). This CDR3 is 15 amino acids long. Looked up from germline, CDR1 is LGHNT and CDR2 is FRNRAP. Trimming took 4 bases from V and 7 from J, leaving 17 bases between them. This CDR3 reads CASGWDPVAANEQFF. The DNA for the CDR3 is TGTGCTAGTGGTTGGGACCCCGTAGCGGCTAATGAGCAGTTCTTC. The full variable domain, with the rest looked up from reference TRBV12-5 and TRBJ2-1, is DARVTQTPRHKVTEMGQEVTMRCQPILGHNTVFWYRQTMMQGLELLAYFRNRAPLDDSGMPKDRFSAEMPDATLATLKIQPSEPRDSAVYFCASGWDPVAANEQFFGPGTRLTVL.

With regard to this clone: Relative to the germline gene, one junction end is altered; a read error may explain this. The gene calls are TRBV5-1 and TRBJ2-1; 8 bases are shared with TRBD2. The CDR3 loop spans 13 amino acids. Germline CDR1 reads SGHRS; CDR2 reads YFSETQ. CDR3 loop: CASSLVAGLEQFF. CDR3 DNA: TGCGCCAGCAGTTTGGTAGCGGGACTTGAGCAGTTCTTC. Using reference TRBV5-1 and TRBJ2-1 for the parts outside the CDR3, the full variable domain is KAGVTQTPRYLIKTRGQQVTLSCSPISGHRSVSWYQQTPGQGLQFLFEYFSETQRNKGNFPGRFSGRQFSNSRSEMNVSTLELGDSALYLCASSLVAGLEQFFGPGTRLTVL.

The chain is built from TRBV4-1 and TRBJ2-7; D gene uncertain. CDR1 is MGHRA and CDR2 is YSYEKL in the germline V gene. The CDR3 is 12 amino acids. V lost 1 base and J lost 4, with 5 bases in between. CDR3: CASSQAGYEQYF. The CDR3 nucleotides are TGCGCCAGCAGCCAAGCGGGTTACGAGCAGTACTTC.

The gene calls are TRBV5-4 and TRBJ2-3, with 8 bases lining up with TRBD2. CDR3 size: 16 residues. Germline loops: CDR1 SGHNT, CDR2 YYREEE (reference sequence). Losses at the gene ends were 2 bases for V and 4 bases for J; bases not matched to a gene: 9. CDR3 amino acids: CASSLVSGGGPDTQYF. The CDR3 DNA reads TGTGCCAGCAGCTTAGTGTCCGGGGGGGGGCCAGATACGCAGTATTTT.

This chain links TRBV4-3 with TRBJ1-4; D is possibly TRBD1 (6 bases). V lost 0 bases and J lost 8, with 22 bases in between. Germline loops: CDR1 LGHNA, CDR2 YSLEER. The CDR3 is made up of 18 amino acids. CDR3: CASSQEDPIQGHWEKLFF. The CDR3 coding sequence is TGCGCCAGCAGCCAAGAAGACCCCATACAGGGACACTGGGAAAAACTGTTTTTT.

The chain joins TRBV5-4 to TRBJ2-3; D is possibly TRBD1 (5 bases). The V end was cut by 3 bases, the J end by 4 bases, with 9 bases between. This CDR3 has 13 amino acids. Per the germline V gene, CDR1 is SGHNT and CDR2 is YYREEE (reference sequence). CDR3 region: CASSSLGADTQYF. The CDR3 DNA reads TGTGCCAGCAGCTCCTTAGGGGCAGATACGCAGTATTTT. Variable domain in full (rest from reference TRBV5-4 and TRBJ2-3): ETGVTQSPTHLIKTRGQQVTLRCSSQSGHNTVSWYQQALGQGPQFIFQYYREEENGRGNFPPRFSGLQFPNYSSELNVNALELDDSALYLCASSSLGADTQYFGPGTRLTVL.

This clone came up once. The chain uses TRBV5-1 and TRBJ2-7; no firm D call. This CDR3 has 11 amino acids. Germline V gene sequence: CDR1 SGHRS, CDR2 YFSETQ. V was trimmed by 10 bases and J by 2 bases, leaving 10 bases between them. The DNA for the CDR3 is TGCGCCGCGCCCACTACCTACGAGCAGTACTTC. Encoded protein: CAAPTTYEQYF.

The CDR3 reads CASSPPGQVSYNEQFF. CDR3 nucleotides: TGTGCCAGCAGTCCCCCCGGACAGGTCTCCTACAATGAGCAGTTCTTC. The rearrangement joins TRBV7-2 to TRBJ2-1; 7 bases fit TRBD1. This CDR3 comprises 16 residues. Germline V lookup: CDR1 SGHTA, CDR2 FQGNSA. V shed 6 bases and J 0 bases; nucleotides not matched to a gene: 8.

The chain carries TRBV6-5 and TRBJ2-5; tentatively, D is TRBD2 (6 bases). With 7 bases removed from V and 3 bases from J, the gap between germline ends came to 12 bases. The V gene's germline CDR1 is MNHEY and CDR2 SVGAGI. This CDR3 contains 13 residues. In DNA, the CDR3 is TGTGCCAGCACAGCGGCGGGGAAAGAGACCCAGTACTTC. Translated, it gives CASTAAGKETQYF.

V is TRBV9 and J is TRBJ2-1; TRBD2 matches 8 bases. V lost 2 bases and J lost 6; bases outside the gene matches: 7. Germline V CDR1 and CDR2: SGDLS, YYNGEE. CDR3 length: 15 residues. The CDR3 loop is CASSVSGSLANEQFF. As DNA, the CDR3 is TGTGCCAGCAGCGTGAGCGGGAGCTTAGCCAATGAGCAGTTCTTC.

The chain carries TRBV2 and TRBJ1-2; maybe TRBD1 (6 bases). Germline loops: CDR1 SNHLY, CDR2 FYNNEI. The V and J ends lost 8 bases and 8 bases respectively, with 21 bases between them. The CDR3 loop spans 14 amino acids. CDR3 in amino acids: CASEGDKGVLGYTF. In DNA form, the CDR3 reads TGTGCCAGCGAAGGGGACAAAGGCGTTTTGGGCTACACCTTC.

DNA of the CDR3: TGCACCAGCAGCCAATTCAGTTTGGACAGGGGGGACGATACGCAGTATTTT. This encodes CTSSQFSLDRGDDTQYF. This chain joins TRBV1 and TRBJ2-3; TRBD1 reflects the table's D call only, with no check against the DNA. TRBV1 is termed a pseudogene. The CDR3 length is 17 residues.

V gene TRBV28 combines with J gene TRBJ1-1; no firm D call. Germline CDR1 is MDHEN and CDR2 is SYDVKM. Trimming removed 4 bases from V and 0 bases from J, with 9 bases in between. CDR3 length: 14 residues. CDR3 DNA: TGTGCCAGCAGTTCCCCTGTTATGAACACTGAAGCTTTCTTT. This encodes CASSSPVMNTEAFF.

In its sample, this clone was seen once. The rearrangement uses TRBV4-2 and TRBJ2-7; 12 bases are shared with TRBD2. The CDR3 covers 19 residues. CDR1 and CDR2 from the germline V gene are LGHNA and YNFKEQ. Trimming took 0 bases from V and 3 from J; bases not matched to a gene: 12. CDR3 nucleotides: TGTGCCAGCAGCCAAGAATGGAACCCGGGACTAGCGGGCGTCTACGAGCAGTACTTC. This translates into CASSQEWNPGLAGVYEQYF.

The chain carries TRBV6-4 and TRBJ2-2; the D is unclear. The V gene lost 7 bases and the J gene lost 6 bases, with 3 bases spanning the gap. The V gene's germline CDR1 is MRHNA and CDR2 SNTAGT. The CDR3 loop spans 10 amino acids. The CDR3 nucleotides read TGTGCCAGCACGGCCGGGGAGCTGTTTTTT. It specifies CASTAGELFF.

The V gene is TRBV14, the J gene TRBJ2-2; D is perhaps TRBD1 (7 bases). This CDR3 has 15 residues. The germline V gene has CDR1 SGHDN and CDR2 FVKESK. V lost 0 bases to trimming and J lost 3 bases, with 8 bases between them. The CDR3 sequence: CASSQDRGDTGELFF. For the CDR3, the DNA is TGTGCCAGCAGCCAAGACAGGGGGGACACCGGGGAGCTGTTTTTT.

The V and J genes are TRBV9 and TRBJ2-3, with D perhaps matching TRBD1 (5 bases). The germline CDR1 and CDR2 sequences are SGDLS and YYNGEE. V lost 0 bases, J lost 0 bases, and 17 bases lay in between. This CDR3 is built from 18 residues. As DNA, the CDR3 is TGTGCCAGCAGCGTAGAGGACACGTCAAAACCTAGCACAGATACGCAGTATTTT. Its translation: CASSVEDTSKPSTDTQYF.

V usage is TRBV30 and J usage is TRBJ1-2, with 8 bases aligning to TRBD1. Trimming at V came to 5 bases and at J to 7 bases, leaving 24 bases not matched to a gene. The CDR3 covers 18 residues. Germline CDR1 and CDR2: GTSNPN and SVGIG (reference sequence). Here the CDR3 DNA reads TGTGCCTGGTGGCGCCCTGGCGGGGTCCCGCAGGGGGCGCTTGGCTACACCTTC. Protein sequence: CAWWRPGGVPQGALGYTF. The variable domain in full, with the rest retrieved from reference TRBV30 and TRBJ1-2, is SQTIHQWPATLVQPVGSPLSLECTVEGTSNPNLYWYRQAAGRGLQLLFYSVGIGQISSEVPQNLSASRPQDRQFILSSKKLLLSDSGFYLCAWWRPGGVPQGALGYTFGSGTRLTVV.

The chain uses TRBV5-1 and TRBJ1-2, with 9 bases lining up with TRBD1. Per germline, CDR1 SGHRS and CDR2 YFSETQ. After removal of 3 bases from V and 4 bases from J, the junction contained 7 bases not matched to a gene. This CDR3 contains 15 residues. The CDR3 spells CASSWDRALGYGYTF. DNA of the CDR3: TGCGCCAGCAGCTGGGACAGGGCTCTCGGCTATGGCTACACCTTC. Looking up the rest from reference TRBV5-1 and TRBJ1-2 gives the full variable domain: KAGVTQTPRYLIKTRGQQVTLSCSPISGHRSVSWYQQTPGQGLQFLFEYFSETQRNKGNFPGRFSGRQFSNSRSEMNVSTLELGDSALYLCASSWDRALGYGYTFGSGTRLTVV.

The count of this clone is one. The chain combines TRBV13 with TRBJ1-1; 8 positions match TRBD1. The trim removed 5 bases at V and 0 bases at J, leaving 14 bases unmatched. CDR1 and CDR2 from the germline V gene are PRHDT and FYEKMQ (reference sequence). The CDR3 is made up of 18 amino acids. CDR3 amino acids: CASSRRTGKITMNTEAFF. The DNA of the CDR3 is TGTGCCAGCAGCCGAAGGACAGGGAAGATTACCATGAACACTGAAGCTTTCTTT.

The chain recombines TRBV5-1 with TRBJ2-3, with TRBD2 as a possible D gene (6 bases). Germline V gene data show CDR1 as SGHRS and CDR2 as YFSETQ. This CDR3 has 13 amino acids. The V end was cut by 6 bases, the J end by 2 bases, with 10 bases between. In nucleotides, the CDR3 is TGCGCCAGCATGGGGGGAGACACAGATACGCAGTATTTT. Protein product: CASMGGDTDTQYF.

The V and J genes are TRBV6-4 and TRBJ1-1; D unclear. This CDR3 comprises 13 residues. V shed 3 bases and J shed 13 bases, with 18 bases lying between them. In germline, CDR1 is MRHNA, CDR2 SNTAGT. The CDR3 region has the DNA TGTGCCAGCAGTGAATTTGACGGGGTCGGGGTTTTCTTT. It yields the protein CASSEFDGVGVFF.

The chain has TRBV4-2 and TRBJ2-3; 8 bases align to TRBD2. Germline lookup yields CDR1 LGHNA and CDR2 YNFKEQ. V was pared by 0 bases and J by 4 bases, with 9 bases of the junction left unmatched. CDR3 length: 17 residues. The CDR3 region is CASSQDQPAGDPDTQYF. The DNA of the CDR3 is TGTGCCAGCAGCCAAGATCAGCCAGCGGGGGACCCAGATACGCAGTATTTT.

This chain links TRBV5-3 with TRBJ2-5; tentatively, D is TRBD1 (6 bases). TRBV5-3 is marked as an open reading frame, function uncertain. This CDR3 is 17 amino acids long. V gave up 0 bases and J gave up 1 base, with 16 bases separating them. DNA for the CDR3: TGTGCCAGAAGCTTGGTTCGGCAGGGGTTGTGCCAAGAGACCCAGTACTTC. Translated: CARSLVRQGLCQETQYF.

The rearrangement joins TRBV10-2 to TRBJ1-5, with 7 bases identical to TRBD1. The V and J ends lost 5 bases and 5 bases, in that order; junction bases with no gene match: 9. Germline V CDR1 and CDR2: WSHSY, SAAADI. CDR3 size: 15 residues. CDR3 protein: CASSLQGNQYQPQHF. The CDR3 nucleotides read TGCGCCAGCAGTCTACAGGGGAACCAATATCAGCCCCAGCATTTT.

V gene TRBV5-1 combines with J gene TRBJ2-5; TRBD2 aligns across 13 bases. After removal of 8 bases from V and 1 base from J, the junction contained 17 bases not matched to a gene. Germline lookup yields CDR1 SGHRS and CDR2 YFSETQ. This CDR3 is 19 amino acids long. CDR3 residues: CASAVGLAGPGHFQETQYF. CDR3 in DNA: TGCGCCAGTGCCGTGGGACTAGCGGGACCGGGGCATTTCCAAGAGACCCAGTACTTC.